Sequencing of this T cell receptor beta chain was carried out in a study of cytomegalovirus exposure and HLA in healthy donors. The PCR made use of 60 Vbeta and 13 Jbeta primers. Using immunoSEQ multiplex PCR, the repertoire was profiled, and TCRdb retains in-frame clones only, with some absent. This table has 110,000 to 150,000 clones, nearly 10% appearing once. CDR1 is SGHRS, CDR2 YFSETQ, per germline. The CDR3 sequence is 14 residues long. V dropped 2 bases and J dropped 9; count of bases not matched to a gene: 5. Overall study findings and caveats: A likely sequencing artifact accounted for one observed cluster of highly shared sequence variants. In vitro confirmation showed three CMV-associated chains to be CMV antigen specific.

This clone has just a few counts. As yet, its antigen is unknown. The sample consisted of PBMCs. The J gene is TRBJ2-1, the V gene TRBV5-1; 10 bases match TRBD2. This TCR was sampled from a man between 45 and 60 years old in good health and CMV-seronegative. The CDR3 coding sequence is TGCGCCAGCAGCTTAAGCGGGGGGGCAGGTGAGCAGTTCTTC. Residues: CASSLSGGAGEQFF.